This TCR beta chain was retrieved from a study of CD8 T cells in ankylosing spondylitis. Study-level points and caveats: Enrichment of disease-linked clones was reportedly significant in matched ankylosing spondylitis synovial fluid. Some motif variants were previously reported in reactive arthritis synovial fluid and blood. Clones linked with disease were CD8+ and fairly uncommon in the peripheral blood. A motif of under ten highly homologous TCR beta variants was seen as apparently characteristic of ankylosing spondylitis blood.

This clonotype was seen only a few times. Its target is unknown. The CDR3 contains 18 residues. Germline values: CDR1 MGHRA, CDR2 YSYEKL. V was cut by 0 bases and J by 4 bases, with 18 bases left in between. The TCR beta libraries were generated through quantitative 5'-RACE incorporating molecular barcodes. Via MiXCR, TCRdb re-called the 5' RACE reads, giving one row per CDR3 protein. The repertoire has roughly 700,000 distinct CDR3 sequences, around 17% of them found once; the top ten carry under 20%. The chain employs TRBV4-1 and TRBJ2-2; the D call may be TRBD1 or TRBD2 (5 bases each). The sample was blood, either unsorted or a sorted T cell fraction (not recorded which). This sequence originates from a male donor with ankylosing spondylitis. CDR3 nucleotide sequence: TGCGCCAGCAGCCAAGAAGAGGCCGGGACCCTCGGCACCGGGGAGCTGTTTTTT. Its translation: CASSQEEAGTLGTGELFF.